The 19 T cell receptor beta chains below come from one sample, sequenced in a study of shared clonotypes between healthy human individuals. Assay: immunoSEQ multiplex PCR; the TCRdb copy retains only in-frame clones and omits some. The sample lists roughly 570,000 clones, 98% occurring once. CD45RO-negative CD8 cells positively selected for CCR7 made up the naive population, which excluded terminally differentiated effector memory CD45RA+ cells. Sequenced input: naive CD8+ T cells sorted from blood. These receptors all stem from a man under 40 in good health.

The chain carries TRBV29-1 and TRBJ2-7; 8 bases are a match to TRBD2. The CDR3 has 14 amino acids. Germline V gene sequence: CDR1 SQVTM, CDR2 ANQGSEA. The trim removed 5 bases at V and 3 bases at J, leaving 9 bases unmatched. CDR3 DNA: TGCAGCGTTCAAACACTAGCGGCCCACTACGAGCAGTACTTC. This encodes CSVQTLAAHYEQYF.

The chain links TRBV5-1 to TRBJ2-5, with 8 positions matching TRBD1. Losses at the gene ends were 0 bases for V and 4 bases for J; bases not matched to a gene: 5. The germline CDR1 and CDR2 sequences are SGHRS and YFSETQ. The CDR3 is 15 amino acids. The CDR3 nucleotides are TGCGCCAGCAGCTTGGCCCTTGGACAGGGAGAGACCCAGTACTTC. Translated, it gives CASSLALGQGETQYF.

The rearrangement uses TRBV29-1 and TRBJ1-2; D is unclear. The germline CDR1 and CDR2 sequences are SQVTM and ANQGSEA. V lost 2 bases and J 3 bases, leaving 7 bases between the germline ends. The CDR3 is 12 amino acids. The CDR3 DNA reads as TGCAGCGTTGAAACGGGAGACTATGGCTACACCTTC. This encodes CSVETGDYGYTF.

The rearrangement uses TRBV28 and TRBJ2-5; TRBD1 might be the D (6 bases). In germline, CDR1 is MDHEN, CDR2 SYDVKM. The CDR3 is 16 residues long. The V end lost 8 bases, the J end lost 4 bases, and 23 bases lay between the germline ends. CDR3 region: CASSLGDSGVGETQYF. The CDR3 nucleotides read TGTGCCAGCTCTCTGGGAGACTCAGGGGTCGGAGAGACCCAGTACTTC.

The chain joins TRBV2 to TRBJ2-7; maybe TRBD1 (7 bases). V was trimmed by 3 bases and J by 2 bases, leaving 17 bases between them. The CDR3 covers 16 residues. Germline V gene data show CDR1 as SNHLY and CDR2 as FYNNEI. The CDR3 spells CASSEFRGRGAYEQYF. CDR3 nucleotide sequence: TGTGCCAGCAGTGAGTTCCGGGGCAGGGGGGCCTACGAGCAGTACTTC.

Here the CDR3 reads CASSAVLAGGLYEQYF. The CDR3 region has the DNA TGTGCCAGCAGCGCTGTACTAGCGGGAGGACTCTACGAGCAGTACTTC. The V gene is TRBV7-8, the J gene TRBJ2-7; TRBD2 agrees at 12 bases. Germline CDR1 and CDR2: SGHVS and FQNEAQ. The CDR3 consists of 16 residues. Germline trimming cut 5 bases from V and 3 bases from J; bases unmatched to any gene: 8.

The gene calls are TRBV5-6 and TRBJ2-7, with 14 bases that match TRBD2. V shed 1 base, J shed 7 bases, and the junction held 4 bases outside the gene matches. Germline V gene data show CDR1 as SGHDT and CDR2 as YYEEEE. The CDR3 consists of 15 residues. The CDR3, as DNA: TGTGCCAGCAGCTTGTCAGGACTAGCGGGAGGTGAGCAGTACTTC. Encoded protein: CASSLSGLAGGEQYF. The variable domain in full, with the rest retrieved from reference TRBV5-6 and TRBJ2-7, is DAGVTQSPTHLIKTRGQQVTLRCSPKSGHDTVSWYQQALGQGPQFIFQYYEEEERQRGNFPDRFSGHQFPNYSSELNVNALLLGDSALYLCASSLSGLAGGEQYFGPGTRLTVT.

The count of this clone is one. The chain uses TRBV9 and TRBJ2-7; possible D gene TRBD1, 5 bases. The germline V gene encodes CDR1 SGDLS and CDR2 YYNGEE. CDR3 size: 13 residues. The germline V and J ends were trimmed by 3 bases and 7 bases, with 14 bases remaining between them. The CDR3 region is CASSGTAGREQYF. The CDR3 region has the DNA TGTGCCAGCAGCGGAACGGCAGGGCGGGAGCAGTACTTC.

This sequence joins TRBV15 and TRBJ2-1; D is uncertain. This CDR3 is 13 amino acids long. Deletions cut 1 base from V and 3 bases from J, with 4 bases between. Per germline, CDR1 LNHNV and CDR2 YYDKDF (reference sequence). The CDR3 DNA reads TGTGCCACCAGCAGAGCGGACTACAATGAGCAGTTCTTC. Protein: CATSRADYNEQFF.

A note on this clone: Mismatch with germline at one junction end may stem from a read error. The CDR3 nucleotides are TGTGCTAGCAGCCCTGGTAGGCGGGGGAGGTGGGTCGAGCAGTACTTC. Translating gives CASSPGRRGRWVEQYF. The chain has TRBV7-7 and TRBJ2-7; 7 nucleotides align to TRBD2. Per germline, CDR1 SSHAT and CDR2 FNYEAQ (reference sequence). The CDR3 loop spans 16 amino acids.

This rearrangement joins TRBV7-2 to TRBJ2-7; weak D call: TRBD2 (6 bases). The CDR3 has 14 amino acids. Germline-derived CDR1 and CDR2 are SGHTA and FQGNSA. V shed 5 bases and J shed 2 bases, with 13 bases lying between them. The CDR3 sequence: CASSPDGGAYEQYF. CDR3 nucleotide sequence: TGTGCCAGCAGCCCAGACGGGGGTGCCTACGAGCAGTACTTC.

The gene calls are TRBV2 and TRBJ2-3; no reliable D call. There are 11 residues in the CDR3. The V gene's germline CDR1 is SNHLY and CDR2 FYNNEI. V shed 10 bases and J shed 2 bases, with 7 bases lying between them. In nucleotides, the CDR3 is TGTGCCACCACCCCCACAGATACGCAGTATTTT. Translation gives CATTPTDTQYF.

As DNA, the CDR3 is TGCAGCGTAGGATATTCCTACGAGCAGTACTTC. Translating gives CSVGYSYEQYF. V and J are TRBV29-1 and TRBJ2-7; D gene uncertain. The germline V and J ends were trimmed by 6 bases and 1 base, with 7 bases remaining between them. The germline V gene encodes CDR1 SQVTM and CDR2 ANQGSEA. The CDR3 has 11 residues.

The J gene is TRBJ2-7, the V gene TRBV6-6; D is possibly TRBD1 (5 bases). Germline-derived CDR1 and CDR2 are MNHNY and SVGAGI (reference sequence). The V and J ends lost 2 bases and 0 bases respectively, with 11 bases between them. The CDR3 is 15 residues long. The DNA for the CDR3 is TGTGCCAGCAGTTACGGGGCCGTGAGCTCCTACGAGCAGTACTTC. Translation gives CASSYGAVSSYEQYF.

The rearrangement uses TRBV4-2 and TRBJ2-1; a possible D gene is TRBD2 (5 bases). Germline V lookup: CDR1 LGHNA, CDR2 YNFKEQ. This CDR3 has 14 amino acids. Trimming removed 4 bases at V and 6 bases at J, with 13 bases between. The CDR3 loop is CASSLMTNRNEQFF. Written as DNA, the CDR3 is TGTGCCAGCAGCCTTATGACTAACCGCAATGAGCAGTTCTTC.

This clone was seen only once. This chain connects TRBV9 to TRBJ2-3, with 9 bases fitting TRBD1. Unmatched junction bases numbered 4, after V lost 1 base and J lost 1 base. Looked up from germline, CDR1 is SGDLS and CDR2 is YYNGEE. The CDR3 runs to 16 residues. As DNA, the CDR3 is TGTGCCAGCAGCGTATCCGGGACAGGGCGCACAGATACGCAGTATTTT. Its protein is CASSVSGTGRTDTQYF. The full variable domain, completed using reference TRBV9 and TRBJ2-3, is DSGVTQTPKHLITATGQRVTLRCSPRSGDLSVYWYQQSLDQGLQFLIQYYNGEERAKGNILERFSAQQFPDLHSELNLSSLELGDSALYFCASSVSGTGRTDTQYFGPGTRLTVL.

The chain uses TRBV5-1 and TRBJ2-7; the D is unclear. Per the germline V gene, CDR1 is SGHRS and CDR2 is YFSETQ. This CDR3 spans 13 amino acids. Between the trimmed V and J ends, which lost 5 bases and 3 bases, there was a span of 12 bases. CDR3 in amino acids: CASSSSPRYEQYF. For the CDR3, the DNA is TGCGCCAGCAGTAGTAGTCCTCGCTACGAGCAGTACTTC.

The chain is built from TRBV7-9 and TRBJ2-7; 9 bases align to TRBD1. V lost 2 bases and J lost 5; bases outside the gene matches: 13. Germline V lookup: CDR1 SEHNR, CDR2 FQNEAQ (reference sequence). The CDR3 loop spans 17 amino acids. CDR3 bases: TGTGCCAGCAGCTTATTACTGCGAGGGACAGGGCGGCACGAGCAGTACTTC. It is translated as CASSLLLRGTGRHEQYF.

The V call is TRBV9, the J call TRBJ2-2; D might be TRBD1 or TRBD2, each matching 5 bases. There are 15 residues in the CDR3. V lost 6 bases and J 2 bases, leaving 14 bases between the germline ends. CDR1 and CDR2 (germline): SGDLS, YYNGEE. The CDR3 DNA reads TGTGCCAGCACCCCGGGACGGAAAAACACCGGGGAGCTGTTTTTT. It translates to CASTPGRKNTGELFF.